This T cell receptor (beta chain) came from a study of CD8 T cells in ankylosing spondylitis. A quantitative 5'-RACE method, one with molecular barcodes, was used to make TCR beta libraries. Each CDR3 protein is one row after TCRdb ran MiXCR on the 5' RACE reads. In the table there are around 6,100 distinct CDR3 sequences, approximately 2.3% of which are singletons. This clonotype was observed at least ten times. Antigen unknown. Germline V gene data show CDR1 as SGDLS and CDR2 as YYNGEE. This CDR3 comprises 14 residues. V gave up 5 bases and J gave up 5 bases; unmatched junction bases: 9. General observations from the study: One TCR beta motif, made up of under ten highly homologous variants, appeared characteristic of ankylosing spondylitis blood. It was reported that disease-linked clones were significantly enriched in matched ankylosing spondylitis synovial fluid. A subset of motif variants has previously been described in the synovial fluid and blood of reactive arthritis.

This receptor was taken from a male donor with ankylosing spondylitis or in good health (not recorded which). Specimen: blood, either unsorted or a sorted T cell fraction (not recorded which). The chain recombines TRBV9 with TRBJ2-5, with 7 bases lining up with TRBD2. DNA for the CDR3: TGTGCCAGCAGAGCGACGGGAGGCGAGGAGACCCAGTACTTC. The encoded protein is CASRATGGEETQYF.